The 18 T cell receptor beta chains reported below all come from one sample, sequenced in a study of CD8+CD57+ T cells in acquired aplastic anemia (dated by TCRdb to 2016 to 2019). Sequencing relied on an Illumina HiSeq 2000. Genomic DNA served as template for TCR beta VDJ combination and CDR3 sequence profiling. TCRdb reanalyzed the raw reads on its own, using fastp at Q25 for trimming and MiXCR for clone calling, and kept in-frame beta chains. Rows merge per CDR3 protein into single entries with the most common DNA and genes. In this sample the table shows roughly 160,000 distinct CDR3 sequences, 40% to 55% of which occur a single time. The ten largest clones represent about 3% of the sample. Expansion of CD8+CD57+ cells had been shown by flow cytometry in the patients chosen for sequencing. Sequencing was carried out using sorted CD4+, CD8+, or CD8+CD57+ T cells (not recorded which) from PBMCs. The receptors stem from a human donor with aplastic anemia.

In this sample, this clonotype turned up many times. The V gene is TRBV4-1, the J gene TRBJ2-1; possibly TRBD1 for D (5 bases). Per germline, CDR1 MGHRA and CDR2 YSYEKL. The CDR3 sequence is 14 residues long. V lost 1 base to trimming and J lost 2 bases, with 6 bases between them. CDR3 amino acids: CASSQGQTYNEQFF. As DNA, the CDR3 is TGCGCCAGCAGCCAAGGACAGACCTACAATGAGCAGTTCTTC.

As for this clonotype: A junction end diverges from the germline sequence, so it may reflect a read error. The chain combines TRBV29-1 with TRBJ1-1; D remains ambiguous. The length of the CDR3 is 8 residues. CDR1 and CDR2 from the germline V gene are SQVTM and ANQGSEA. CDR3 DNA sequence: TGCAGCGTTGCCGAGATGGATTTT. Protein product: CSVAEMDF.

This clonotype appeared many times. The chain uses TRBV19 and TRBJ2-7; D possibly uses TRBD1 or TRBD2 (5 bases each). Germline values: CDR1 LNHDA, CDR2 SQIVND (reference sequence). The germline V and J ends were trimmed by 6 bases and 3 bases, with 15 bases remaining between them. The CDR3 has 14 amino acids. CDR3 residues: CASSRPGRDYEQYF. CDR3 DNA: TGTGCCAGTAGCCGACCGGGACGGGACTACGAGCAGTACTTC.

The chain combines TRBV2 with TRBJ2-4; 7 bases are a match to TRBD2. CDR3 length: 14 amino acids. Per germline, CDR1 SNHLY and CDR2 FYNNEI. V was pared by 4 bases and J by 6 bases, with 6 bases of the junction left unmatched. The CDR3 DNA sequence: TGTGCCAGCAGTGGACGGGGGGTCGGAAACATTCAGTACTTC. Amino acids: CASSGRGVGNIQYF.

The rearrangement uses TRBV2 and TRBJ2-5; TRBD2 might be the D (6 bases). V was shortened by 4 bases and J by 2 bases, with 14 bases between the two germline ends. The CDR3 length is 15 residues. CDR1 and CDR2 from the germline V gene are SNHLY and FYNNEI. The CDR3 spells CASSVSGGVQETQYF. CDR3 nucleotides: TGTGCCAGCAGTGTGTCCGGGGGAGTTCAAGAGACCCAGTACTTC.

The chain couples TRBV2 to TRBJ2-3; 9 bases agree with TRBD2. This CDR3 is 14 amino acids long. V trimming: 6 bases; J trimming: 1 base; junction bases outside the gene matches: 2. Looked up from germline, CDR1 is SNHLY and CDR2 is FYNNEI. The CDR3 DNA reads TGTGCCAGCAGGAGGACTAGCGGCACAGATACGCAGTATTTT. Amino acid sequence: CASRRTSGTDTQYF.

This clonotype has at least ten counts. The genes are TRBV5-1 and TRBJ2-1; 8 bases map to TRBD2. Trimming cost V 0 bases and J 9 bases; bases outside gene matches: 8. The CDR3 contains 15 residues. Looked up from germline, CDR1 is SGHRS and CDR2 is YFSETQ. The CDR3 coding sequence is TGCGCCAGCAGCTTGGGGGGACTAGTGATGAGTGAGCAGTTCTTC. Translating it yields CASSLGGLVMSEQFF.

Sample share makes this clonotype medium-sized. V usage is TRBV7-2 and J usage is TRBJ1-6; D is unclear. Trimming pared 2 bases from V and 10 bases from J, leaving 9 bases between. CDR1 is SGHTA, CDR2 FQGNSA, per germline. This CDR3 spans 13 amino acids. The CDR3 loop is CASSLKTNSPLHF. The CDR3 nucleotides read TGTGCCAGCAGCTTAAAAACGAACTCACCCCTCCACTTT.

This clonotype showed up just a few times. DNA for the CDR3: TGCAGCGTTCTCGTGAGCGACGAGACCTATGGCTACACCTTC. This gives the protein CSVLVSDETYGYTF. The rearrangement joins TRBV29-1 to TRBJ1-2; no reliable D call. Germline CDR1 is SQVTM and CDR2 is ANQGSEA. The CDR3 has 14 amino acids. V was pared by 5 bases and J by 4 bases, with 17 bases between.

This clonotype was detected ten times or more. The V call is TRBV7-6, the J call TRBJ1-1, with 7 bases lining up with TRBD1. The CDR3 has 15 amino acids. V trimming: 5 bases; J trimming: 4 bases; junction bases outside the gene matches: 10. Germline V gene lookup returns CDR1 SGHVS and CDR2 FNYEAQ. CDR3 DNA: TGTGCCAGCAGCCCGCAGACAGGGATCGGCACTGAAGCTTTCTTT. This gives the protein CASSPQTGIGTEAFF.

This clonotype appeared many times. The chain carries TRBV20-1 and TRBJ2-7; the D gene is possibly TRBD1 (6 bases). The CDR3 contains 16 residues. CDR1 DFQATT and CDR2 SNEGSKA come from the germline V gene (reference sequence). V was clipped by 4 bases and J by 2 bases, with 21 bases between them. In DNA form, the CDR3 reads TGCAGTGCTATCCTGGGGGCATATCGTTTCGCCTACGAGCAGTACTTC. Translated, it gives CSAILGAYRFAYEQYF.

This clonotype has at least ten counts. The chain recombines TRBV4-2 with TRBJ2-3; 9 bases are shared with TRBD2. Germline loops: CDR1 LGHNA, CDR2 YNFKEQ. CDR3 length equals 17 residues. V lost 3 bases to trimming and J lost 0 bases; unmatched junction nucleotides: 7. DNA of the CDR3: TGTGCCAGCAGCCATAGCGGGAGACCGACTAGCACAGATACGCAGTATTTT. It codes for CASSHSGRPTSTDTQYF.

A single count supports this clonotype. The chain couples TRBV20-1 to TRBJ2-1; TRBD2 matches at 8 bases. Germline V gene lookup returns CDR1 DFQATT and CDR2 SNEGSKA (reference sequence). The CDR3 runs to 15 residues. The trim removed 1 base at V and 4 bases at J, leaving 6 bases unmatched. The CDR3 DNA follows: TGCAGTGCTAGAGTTTTAACTAGCGGATACAATGAGCAGTTCTTC. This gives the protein CSARVLTSGYNEQFF.

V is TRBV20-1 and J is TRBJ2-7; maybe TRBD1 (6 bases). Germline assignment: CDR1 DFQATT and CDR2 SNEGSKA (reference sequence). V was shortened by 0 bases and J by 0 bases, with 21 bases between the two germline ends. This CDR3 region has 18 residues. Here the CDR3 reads CSARDSSRGPTSSYEQYF. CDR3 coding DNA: TGCAGTGCTAGAGATTCATCCAGGGGACCTACTAGCTCCTACGAGCAGTACTTC.

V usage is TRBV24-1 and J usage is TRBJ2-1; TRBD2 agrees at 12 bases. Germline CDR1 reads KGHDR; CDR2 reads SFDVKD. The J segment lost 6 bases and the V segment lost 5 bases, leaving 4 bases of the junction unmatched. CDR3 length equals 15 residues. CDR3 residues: CATSGQLAGGNEQFF. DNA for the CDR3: TGTGCCACCAGTGGCCAACTAGCGGGAGGCAATGAGCAGTTCTTC.

CDR3 protein: CSANLREGVTDTQYF. In DNA, the CDR3 is TGCAGTGCTAACTTGAGGGAGGGAGTCACAGATACGCAGTATTTT. The chain recombines TRBV20-1 with TRBJ2-3; 7 bases align to TRBD2. The CDR3 is made up of 15 amino acids. V gave up 4 bases and J gave up 2 bases; unmatched junction bases: 9. Germline V CDR1 and CDR2: DFQATT, SNEGSKA (reference sequence).

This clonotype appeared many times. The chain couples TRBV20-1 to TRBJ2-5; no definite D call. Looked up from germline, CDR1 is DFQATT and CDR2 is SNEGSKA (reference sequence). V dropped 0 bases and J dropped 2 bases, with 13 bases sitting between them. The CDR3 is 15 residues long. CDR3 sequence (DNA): TGCAGTGCTAGAGAAACCATGGCCAGTCAAGAGACCCAGTACTTC. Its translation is CSARETMASQETQYF.

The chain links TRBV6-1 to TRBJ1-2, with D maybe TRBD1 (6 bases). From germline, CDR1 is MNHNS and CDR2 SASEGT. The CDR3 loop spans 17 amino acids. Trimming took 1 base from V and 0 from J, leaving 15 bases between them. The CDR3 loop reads CASSEGTGTVPNYGYTF. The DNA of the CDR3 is TGTGCCAGCAGTGAAGGAACAGGGACGGTACCTAACTATGGCTACACCTTC.